This T cell receptor (beta chain) was recovered during a study of blood T cell repertoires in COVID-19. Per the germline V gene, CDR1 is LNHNV and CDR2 is YYDKDF (reference sequence). This CDR3 contains 16 residues. The junction had 3 bases not matched to a gene; V was cut back by 0 bases and J by 0 bases. Sequenced by immunoSEQ multiplex PCR; TCRdb stores in-frame clones only, minus some. The top ten clones hold 1.2% of a sample with roughly 170,000 clones, 70% to 90% of them seen once. The V call is TRBV15, the J call TRBJ2-7; 9 bases line up with TRBD1. The clonotype was recovered from a man aged 55 to 70 who had recovered from COVID-19. The sequenced sample was peripheral blood. The DNA of the CDR3 is TGTGCCACCAGCAGAGATAGGGGACAGGGCTCCTACGAGCAGTACTTC. Encoded protein: CATSRDRGQGSYEQYF.